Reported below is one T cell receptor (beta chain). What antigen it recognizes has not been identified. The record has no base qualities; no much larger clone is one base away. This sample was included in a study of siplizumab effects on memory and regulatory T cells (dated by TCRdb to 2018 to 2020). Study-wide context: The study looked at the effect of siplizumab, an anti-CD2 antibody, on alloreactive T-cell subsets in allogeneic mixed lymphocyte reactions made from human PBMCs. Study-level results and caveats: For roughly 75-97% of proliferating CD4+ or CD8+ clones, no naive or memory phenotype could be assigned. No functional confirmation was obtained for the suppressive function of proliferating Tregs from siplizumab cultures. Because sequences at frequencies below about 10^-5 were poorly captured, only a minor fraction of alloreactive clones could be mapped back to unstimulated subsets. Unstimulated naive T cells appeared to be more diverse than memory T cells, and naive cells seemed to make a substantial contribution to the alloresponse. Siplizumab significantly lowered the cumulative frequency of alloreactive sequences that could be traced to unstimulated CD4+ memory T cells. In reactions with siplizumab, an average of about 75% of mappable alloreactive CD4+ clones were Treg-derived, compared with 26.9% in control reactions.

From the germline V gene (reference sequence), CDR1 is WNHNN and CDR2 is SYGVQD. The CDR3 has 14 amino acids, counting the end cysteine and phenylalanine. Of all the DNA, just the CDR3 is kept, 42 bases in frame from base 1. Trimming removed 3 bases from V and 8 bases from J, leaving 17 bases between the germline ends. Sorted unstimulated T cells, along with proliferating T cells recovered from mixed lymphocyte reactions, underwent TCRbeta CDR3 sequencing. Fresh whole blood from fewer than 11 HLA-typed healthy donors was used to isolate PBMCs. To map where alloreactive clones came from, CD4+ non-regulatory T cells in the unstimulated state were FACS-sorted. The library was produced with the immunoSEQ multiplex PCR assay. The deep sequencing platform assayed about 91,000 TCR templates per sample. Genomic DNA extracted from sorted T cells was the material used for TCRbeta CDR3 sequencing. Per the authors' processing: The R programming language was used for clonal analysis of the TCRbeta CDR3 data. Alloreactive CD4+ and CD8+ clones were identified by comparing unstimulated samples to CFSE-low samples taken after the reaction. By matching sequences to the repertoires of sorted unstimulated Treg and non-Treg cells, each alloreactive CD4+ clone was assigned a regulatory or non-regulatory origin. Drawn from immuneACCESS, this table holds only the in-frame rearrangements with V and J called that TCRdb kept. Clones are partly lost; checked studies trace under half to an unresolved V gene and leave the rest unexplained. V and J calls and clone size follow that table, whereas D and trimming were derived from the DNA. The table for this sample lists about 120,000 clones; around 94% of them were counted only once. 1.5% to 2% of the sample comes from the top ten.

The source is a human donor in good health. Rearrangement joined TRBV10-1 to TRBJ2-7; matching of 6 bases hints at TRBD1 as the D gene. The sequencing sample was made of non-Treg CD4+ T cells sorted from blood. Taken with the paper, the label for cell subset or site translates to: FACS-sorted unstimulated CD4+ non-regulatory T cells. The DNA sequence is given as TGCGCCAGCAGTGAAGGACAGCTTATTTCGAAGCAGTACTTC. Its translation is CASSEGQLISKQYF.